This T cell receptor beta chain was observed in a study of CD4 T cells in relation to SARS-CoV-2 and coronaviruses. Worth noting for this clone: As yet, its antigen is unknown.

The unexposed donors gave CD4+ T cells in about 2011-2018, prior to COVID-19. CD4+ T cells were isolated from the cells after around eleven days of culture. The V and J ends lost 0 bases and 5 bases, in that order; junction bases with no gene match: 8. Germline lookup yields CDR1 GTSNPN and CDR2 SVGIG (reference sequence). This CDR3 is built from 16 residues. Using immunoSEQ multiplex PCR, the repertoire was profiled, and TCRdb retains in-frame clones only, with some absent. This repertoire shows tens of thousands of clones, around 74% found once; its top ten account for over 10%. The TCR originated in a human donor in good health. The chain is built from TRBV30 and TRBJ2-1; 9 bases align to TRBD2. Sequenced input: CD4+ T cells from PBMCs, cultured in vitro. The CDR3 reads CAWSVLRAGGDNEQFF. The CDR3 region has the DNA TGTGCCTGGAGTGTACTACGGGCGGGAGGGGACAATGAGCAGTTCTTC.